This T cell receptor beta chain was profiled in a study of blood T cell repertoires in COVID-19. The CDR3 is 13 amino acids. Trimming shortened V by 0 bases and J by 0 bases, and 2 bases separated the two germline ends. Germline loops: CDR1 SGHDN, CDR2 FVKESK. Libraries were prepared by immunoSEQ multiplex PCR; TCRdb keeps only in-frame clonotypes and omits some of them. The table lists fewer than 200,000 clones, approximately 85% of them singletons, with under 8.5% in the top ten. Sequencing was carried out using peripheral blood. The gene calls are TRBV14 and TRBJ1-1, with unresolved D. This sequence was found in a man aged 35 to 55 who had recovered from COVID-19. The CDR3 loop reads CASSQDMNTEAFF. The CDR3 nucleotides read TGTGCCAGCAGCCAAGATATGAACACTGAAGCTTTCTTT.